The 26 T cell receptor beta chains listed next were all sequenced from one sample in a study of OX40 agonist ivuxolimab in advanced cancers. Only in-frame clones appear in the TCRdb table, and some are missing; sequencing was by immunoSEQ multiplex PCR. The sample has some 110,000 clones, roughly 93% seen once; the top ten hold about 0.15%. Sequencing used CD4+ or CD8+ T cells sorted from blood, obtained in a trial of the OX40 agonist ivuxolimab. The receptors were sampled from an adult with an advanced solid tumor such as melanoma, head and neck, liver or kidney cancer.

This clone was counted a few times. The chain uses TRBV27 and TRBJ1-6, with a tentative D call TRBD1 (6 bases). The germline V gene encodes CDR1 MNHEY and CDR2 SMNVEV (reference sequence). Trimming cost V 2 bases and J 1 base, with 9 bases left between them. The CDR3 is 16 residues long. In DNA form, the CDR3 reads TGTGCCAGCAGTTTAGGGGGGCAATCCTATAATTCACCCCTCCACTTT. Translation gives CASSLGGQSYNSPLHF.

The chain links TRBV5-1 to TRBJ1-3, with a tentative D call TRBD1 (5 bases). CDR3 length: 14 amino acids. Germline-derived CDR1 and CDR2 are SGHRS and YFSETQ. Deletions cut 4 bases from V and 2 bases from J, with 10 bases between. Here the CDR3 reads CASSPGETGNTIYF. In nucleotides, the CDR3 is TGCGCCAGCAGCCCGGGGGAAACTGGAAACACCATATATTTT.

The chain employs TRBV28 and TRBJ1-5; D gene ambiguous. Trimming took off 4 bases at V and 1 base at J, with 8 bases between the two ends. Germline V gene data show CDR1 as MDHEN and CDR2 as SYDVKM. This CDR3 region has 14 residues. CDR3 residues: CASSSGGSNQPQHF. CDR3 nucleotides: TGTGCCAGCAGTTCCGGTGGGAGCAATCAGCCCCAGCATTTT. Based on the CDR3 plus reference TRBV28 and TRBJ1-5, the full variable domain is DVKVTQSSRYLVKRTGEKVFLECVQDMDHENMFWYRQDPGLGLRLIYFSYDVKMKEKGDIPEGYSVSREKKERFSLILESASTNQTSMYLCASSSGGSNQPQHFGDGTRLSIL.

The chain recombines TRBV6-5 with TRBJ2-1; no reliable D call. The V gene lost 5 bases and the J gene lost 0 bases, with 8 bases spanning the gap. Germline V gene sequence: CDR1 MNHEY, CDR2 SVGAGI. The CDR3 length is 14 residues. The CDR3 nucleotides read TGTGCCAGCAGTCCAGTGAGCTCCTACAATGAGCAGTTCTTC. This encodes CASSPVSSYNEQFF.

V usage is TRBV9 and J usage is TRBJ2-1; 7 nucleotides agree with TRBD1. Germline V gene data show CDR1 as SGDLS and CDR2 as YYNGEE. There are 15 residues in the CDR3. With V trimmed by 0 bases and J by 5 bases, 5 bases remained unmatched. The CDR3 spells CASSVVGGWDNEQFF. CDR3 DNA: TGTGCCAGCAGCGTAGTAGGGGGCTGGGACAATGAGCAGTTCTTC.

V is TRBV19 and J is TRBJ2-5; 8 bases are shared with TRBD2. Germline V gene data show CDR1 as LNHDA and CDR2 as SQIVND (reference sequence). This CDR3 has 11 residues. In DNA, the CDR3 is TGTCCACGGACTAGCCTAGAGACCCAGTACTTC. This codes for CPRTSLETQYF.

In this sample, this clone turned up once. V usage is TRBV6-1 and J usage is TRBJ2-5; tentatively, D is TRBD1 or TRBD2 (5 bases each). The germline V gene has CDR1 MNHNS and CDR2 SASEGT. V lost 3 bases and J 5 bases, leaving 10 bases between the germline ends. This CDR3 has 13 amino acids. CDR3 loop: CASSERGRETQYF. CDR3 in DNA: TGTGCCAGCAGTGAGAGGGGTAGGGAGACCCAGTACTTC.

The chain carries TRBV30 and TRBJ2-2, with 8 bases lining up with TRBD2. This CDR3 region has 16 residues. Germline trimming cut 4 bases from V and 3 bases from J; bases unmatched to any gene: 10. Germline assignment: CDR1 GTSNPN and CDR2 SVGIG (reference sequence). The CDR3 here is CAWKRGIRVDTGELFF. CDR3 sequence (DNA): TGTGCCTGGAAGCGGGGGATCCGAGTGGACACCGGGGAGCTGTTTTTT.

This clone has more than one count but fewer than ten. The chain combines TRBV30 with TRBJ2-2; 11 bases fit TRBD2. V was pared by 1 base and J by 5 bases, with 15 bases of the junction left unmatched. Germline V gene data show CDR1 as GTSNPN and CDR2 as SVGIG (reference sequence). This CDR3 region has 19 residues. The CDR3 DNA sequence: TGTGCCTGGAGTGCATTTGATTATACTAGCGGGGGTAGAACCGGGGAGCTGTTTTTT. Its translation: CAWSAFDYTSGGRTGELFF. Supplemented by reference TRBV30 and TRBJ2-2, the full variable domain reads SQTIHQWPATLVQPVGSPLSLECTVEGTSNPNLYWYRQAAGRGLQLLFYSVGIGQISSEVPQNLSASRPQDRQFILSSKKLLLSDSGFYLCAWSAFDYTSGGRTGELFFGEGSRLTVL.

The DNA of the CDR3 is TGTGCCAGCAGCGTAGGGACGGTGAACACTGAAGCTTTCTTT. Residues: CASSVGTVNTEAFF. The rearrangement uses TRBV9 and TRBJ1-1; D remains ambiguous. CDR1 SGDLS and CDR2 YYNGEE come from the germline V gene. This CDR3 spans 14 amino acids. Trimming left V 0 bases short and J 0 bases short, with 6 bases between.

The V and J genes are TRBV6-5 and TRBJ1-1; weak D call: TRBD1 (6 bases). CDR3 length equals 13 residues. Germline V gene sequence: CDR1 MNHEY, CDR2 SVGAGI. The germline V and J ends were trimmed by 7 bases and 0 bases, with 9 bases remaining between them. CDR3 bases: TGTGCCAGCAAGGGGGGTGTGAACACTGAAGCTTTCTTT. Translated: CASKGGVNTEAFF.

This sequence joins TRBV7-2 and TRBJ2-5; 9 positions agree with TRBD2. The V gene end was trimmed by 0 bases and the J gene end by 4 bases; junction bases not matched to a gene: 9. The CDR3 runs 17 residues. Germline V gene lookup returns CDR1 SGHTA and CDR2 FQGNSA. CDR3 in amino acids: CASSLARGGVRSETQYF. The CDR3 bases are TGTGCCAGCAGCTTAGCGCGGGGGGGCGTCCGGTCAGAGACCCAGTACTTC.

V usage is TRBV25-1 and J usage is TRBJ1-6; tentative D call: TRBD1 (5 bases). The CDR3 has 13 amino acids. The V and J ends lost 6 bases and 4 bases respectively, with 7 bases between them. CDR1 is MGHDK and CDR2 is SYGVNS in the germline V gene. The CDR3 spells CASRGEYNSPLHF. For the CDR3, the DNA is TGTGCCAGCAGAGGGGAGTATAATTCACCCCTCCACTTT.

V and J are TRBV27 and TRBJ1-2; D unresolved. Germline values: CDR1 MNHEY, CDR2 SMNVEV (reference sequence). With 5 bases removed from V and 4 bases from J, the gap between germline ends came to 14 bases. CDR3 length: 14 residues. The CDR3 nucleotides read TGTGCCAGCAGTCCTACTCCACTTTTCTATGGCTACACCTTC. Translated: CASSPTPLFYGYTF.

The rearrangement joins TRBV28 to TRBJ1-2; D might be TRBD1 (6 bases). Germline lookup yields CDR1 MDHEN and CDR2 SYDVKM. The CDR3 runs to 13 residues. V was pared by 4 bases and J by 4 bases, with 10 bases between. CDR3: CASSYGGAYGYTF. The CDR3 region has the DNA TGTGCCAGCAGTTACGGGGGGGCCTATGGCTACACCTTC.

The V and J genes are TRBV5-1 and TRBJ2-5, with 7 nucleotides matching TRBD1. This CDR3 comprises 16 residues. Germline CDR1 reads SGHRS; CDR2 reads YFSETQ. The ends lost 3 bases at V and 0 bases at J; junction bases unmatched: 8. The CDR3 here is CASSSLQGSYQETQYF. Written as DNA, the CDR3 is TGCGCCAGCAGCTCCTTACAGGGGTCGTACCAAGAGACCCAGTACTTC. The full variable domain, completed using reference TRBV5-1 and TRBJ2-5, is KAGVTQTPRYLIKTRGQQVTLSCSPISGHRSVSWYQQTPGQGLQFLFEYFSETQRNKGNFPGRFSGRQFSNSRSEMNVSTLELGDSALYLCASSSLQGSYQETQYFGPGTRLLVL.

The V and J genes are TRBV11-2 and TRBJ2-3; D gene unclear. Germline V gene lookup returns CDR1 SGHAT and CDR2 FQNNGV. The V and J ends lost 0 bases and 3 bases respectively, with 16 bases between them. The CDR3 length is 17 residues. The CDR3, as DNA: TGTGCCAGCAGCTTAGATAGTCTTGGAGTTAATACAGATACGCAGTATTTT. Its translation is CASSLDSLGVNTDTQYF. The complete variable domain, with remaining parts taken from reference TRBV11-2 and TRBJ2-3, reads EAGVAQSPRYKIIEKRQSVAFWCNPISGHATLYWYQQILGQGPKLLIQFQNNGVVDDSQLPKDRFSAERLKGVDSTLKIQPAKLEDSAVYLCASSLDSLGVNTDTQYFGPGTRLTVL.

The chain combines TRBV9 with TRBJ1-2; D perhaps matches TRBD1 (6 bases). The CDR3 has 15 amino acids. Trimming pared 0 bases from V and 2 bases from J, leaving 11 bases between. CDR1 and CDR2 (germline): SGDLS, YYNGEE. The CDR3 nucleotides are TGTGCCAGCAGCGTAGGGTCGACAGGCAACTATGGCTACACCTTC. It yields the protein CASSVGSTGNYGYTF.

The chain employs TRBV9 and TRBJ1-2; D remains ambiguous. The CDR3 is 15 residues long. The ends were cut back, 0 bases at V and 0 bases at J, with 9 bases in the middle. Germline assignment: CDR1 SGDLS and CDR2 YYNGEE. Written as DNA, the CDR3 is TGTGCCAGCAGCGTAGTTCCAACAGCTAACTATGGCTACACCTTC. Protein product: CASSVVPTANYGYTF.

The rearrangement links TRBV7-2 to TRBJ2-3; D may be TRBD2 (6 bases). Trimming removed 6 bases at V and 0 bases at J, with 16 bases between. CDR1 and CDR2 (germline): SGHTA, FQGNSA. CDR3 size: 16 residues. CDR3: CASRNQAGSSTDTQYF. The CDR3 DNA reads TGTGCCAGCAGGAACCAGGCGGGGAGTAGCACAGATACGCAGTATTTT.

The chain has TRBV28 and TRBJ1-2; 8 bases line up with TRBD1. Germline V gives CDR1 MDHEN, CDR2 SYDVKM. The V gene end was trimmed by 5 bases and the J gene end by 5 bases; junction bases not matched to a gene: 7. This CDR3 contains 14 residues. CDR3 bases: TGTGCCAGCAGTAACGCGGGACAGGTATATGGCTACACCTTC. Its translation: CASSNAGQVYGYTF.

Comment on this clone: This same CDR3 is encoded by further DNA sequences in the sample. V is TRBV7-9 and J is TRBJ1-1, with D hard to call. This CDR3 has 15 amino acids. The V gene's germline CDR1 is SEHNR and CDR2 FQNEAQ (reference sequence). The V and J ends lost 1 base and 2 bases respectively, with 11 bases between them. The DNA of the CDR3 is TGTGCCAGCAGCTTAGTTCAAGGAGACAACACTGAAGCTTTCTTT. Its protein is CASSLVQGDNTEAFF.

The CDR3: CASSSTGQGSTGELFF. The CDR3 DNA reads as TGTGCCAGCAGTTCAACGGGACAGGGCTCAACCGGGGAGCTGTTTTTT. J is TRBJ2-2 and V is TRBV28, with TRBD1 matching 9 bases. Germline V lookup: CDR1 MDHEN, CDR2 SYDVKM. Trimming took 4 bases from V and 5 from J; bases not matched to a gene: 8. This CDR3 spans 16 amino acids.

DNA for the CDR3: TGTGCCAGCAGCTTACTAGGACAGGTTAATCAGCCCCAGCATTTT. The encoded protein is CASSLLGQVNQPQHF. This chain links TRBV7-8 with TRBJ1-5; 7 bases agree with TRBD1. Germline V gene lookup returns CDR1 SGHVS and CDR2 FQNEAQ. The CDR3 has 15 amino acids. J was trimmed by 4 bases and V by 2 bases; bases with no gene match: 5.

This chain uses TRBV7-2 with TRBJ1-5, with TRBD1 as a possible D gene (5 bases). CDR1 is SGHTA and CDR2 is FQGNSA in the germline V gene. This CDR3 contains 16 residues. Between the trimmed V and J ends, which lost 2 bases and 5 bases, there was a span of 16 bases. CDR3 in DNA: TGTGCCAGCAGCTTATACGCAGACAGCAATTATCAGCCCCAGCATTTT. Its protein is CASSLYADSNYQPQHF.

This chain uses TRBV21-1 with TRBJ2-2; TRBD2, the table's D call, was not compared with the DNA. TRBV21-1 is a pseudogene segment. The CDR3 runs to 16 residues. CDR3 nucleotides: TGTGCCACCCCAGTGGCGGCCCTTAGGAGCACCGGGGAGCTGTTTTTT. The encoded protein is CATPVAALRSTGELFF.